This entry describes one TCR beta chain. The data stem from a study of blood T cell repertoires in COVID-19. Across the whole study: Samples taken during acute and convalescent COVID-19 were collected in the United States, Italy and Spain.

Those enrolled, adults aged roughly 18 to 89 years, came from about two dozen US areas. Assignment of participants to cohorts was predicated upon participant-reported clinical history. In the authors' methods: Estimation of nucleated cell counts relied on the amplification of reference gene primers. Sequenced by immunoSEQ multiplex PCR; TCRdb stores in-frame clones only, minus some. Clone size and the V and J calls come from that table; the DNA yielded D and trimming. The sample has roughly 250,000 clones; about four fifths are singletons. The CDR3 is 15 residues long. Germline V gene sequence: CDR1 SGHTA, CDR2 FQGNSA. V trimming: 2 bases; J trimming: 0 bases; junction bases outside the gene matches: 4.

The sequence was obtained from a woman aged 40 to 49 who had been exposed to COVID-19. This rearrangement joins TRBV7-2 to TRBJ2-7; 7 nucleotides agree with TRBD2. Sequencing was performed on PBMCs or T cells enriched from blood (not recorded which). CDR3 bases: TGTGCCAGCAGCTTAAGGCGGGGGAACTCCTACGAGCAGTACTTC. Translation gives CASSLRRGNSYEQYF.